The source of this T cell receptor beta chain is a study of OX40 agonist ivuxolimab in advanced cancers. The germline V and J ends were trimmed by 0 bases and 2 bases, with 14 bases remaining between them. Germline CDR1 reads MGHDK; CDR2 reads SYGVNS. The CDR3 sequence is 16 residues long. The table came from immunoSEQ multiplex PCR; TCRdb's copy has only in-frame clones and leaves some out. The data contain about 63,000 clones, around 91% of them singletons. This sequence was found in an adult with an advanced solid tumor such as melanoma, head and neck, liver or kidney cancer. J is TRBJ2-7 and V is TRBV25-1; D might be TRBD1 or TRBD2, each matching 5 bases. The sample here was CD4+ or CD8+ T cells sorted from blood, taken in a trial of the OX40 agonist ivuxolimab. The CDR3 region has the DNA TGTGCCAGCAGTGAATATTACGGGGCTAGAGCCTACGAGCAGTACTTC. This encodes CASSEYYGARAYEQYF.